The 27 T cell receptor beta chains in this list originate from one sample, sequenced in a study of T cell changes during pregnancy in multiple sclerosis. TCRdb keeps only in-frame clones here, not all; method: immunoSEQ multiplex PCR. In the table there are around 70,000 clones, around nine tenths of which are singletons. This sample comprised peripheral blood, obtained in the second trimester of pregnancy. These receptors originate from a female donor in good health, enrolled as a control in a pregnancy study.

This clone appeared a single time. The chain uses TRBV7-9 and TRBJ1-2; 9 bases map to TRBD1. This CDR3 is built from 13 residues. Germline V lookup: CDR1 SEHNR, CDR2 FQNEAQ (reference sequence). J gave up 5 bases and V 5 bases, and 3 bases lay outside the gene matches. The CDR3 bases are TGTGCCAGCAGCGGAGGGACAGGGTATGGCTACACCTTC. Amino acids: CASSGGTGYGYTF.

The genes are TRBV4-3 and TRBJ2-1; 7 bases agree with TRBD2. From germline, CDR1 is LGHNA and CDR2 YSLEER. The junction had 10 bases not matched to a gene; V was cut back by 4 bases and J by 1 base. The length of the CDR3 is 17 residues. The DNA for the CDR3 is TGCGCCAGCAGCCCCGGTGTCGGGCGGGGGTCCTACAATGAGCAGTTCTTC. This encodes CASSPGVGRGSYNEQFF.

The chain carries TRBV6-6 and TRBJ2-1; 9 bases agree with TRBD1. The J segment lost 9 bases and the V segment lost 7 bases, leaving 10 bases of the junction unmatched. Germline CDR1 reads MNHNY; CDR2 reads SVGAGI (reference sequence). There are 14 residues in the CDR3. CDR3 sequence: CASTPGQGDGEQFF. Written as DNA, the CDR3 is TGTGCCAGCACCCCGGGACAGGGCGACGGTGAGCAGTTCTTC.

This sequence joins TRBV28 and TRBJ1-2; no reliable D call. Germline V gives CDR1 MDHEN, CDR2 SYDVKM. The CDR3 contains 13 residues. V lost 4 bases and J 7 bases, leaving 13 bases between the germline ends. In DNA, the CDR3 is TGTGCCAGCAGTTCCGACGGAAGACTTGGCTACACCTTC. This gives the protein CASSSDGRLGYTF.

The rearrangement links TRBV27 to TRBJ1-1; weak D call: TRBD1 (5 bases). The germline V and J ends were trimmed by 7 bases and 1 base, with 10 bases remaining between them. The germline gives CDR1 MNHEY, CDR2 SMNVEV (reference sequence). CDR3 length: 13 amino acids. This CDR3 is CASTWGPNTEAFF. The CDR3 nucleotides read TGTGCCAGCACTTGGGGCCCGAACACTGAAGCTTTCTTT.

The rearrangement joins TRBV13 to TRBJ2-3, with D unclear. CDR3 size: 14 residues. The V gene lost 6 bases and the J gene lost 3 bases, with 13 bases spanning the gap. Germline CDR1 and CDR2: PRHDT and FYEKMQ (reference sequence). The CDR3 DNA reads as TGTGCCAGCAGTTCCCCCGAGAGGACAGATACGCAGTATTTT. Residues: CASSSPERTDTQYF.

V is TRBV30 and J is TRBJ1-2; 7 bases agree with TRBD1. Unmatched junction bases numbered 5, after V lost 6 bases and J lost 7 bases. Germline CDR1 reads GTSNPN; CDR2 reads SVGIG (reference sequence). The CDR3 is made up of 11 amino acids. CDR3 DNA sequence: TGTGCCTGTACAGGGGCCGGTGGCTACACCTTC. It translates to CACTGAGGYTF.

This rearrangement joins TRBV29-1 to TRBJ1-2; no clear D gene. Trimming took 3 bases from V and 8 from J, leaving 13 bases between them. From germline, CDR1 is SQVTM and CDR2 ANQGSEA. The CDR3 totals 12 residues. The CDR3 reads CSVDGEVGGYTF. In nucleotides, the CDR3 is TGCAGCGTTGACGGGGAAGTAGGGGGCTACACCTTC.

Of note for this clone: The same CDR3 can be traced to other DNA sequences in this sample. J is TRBJ2-7 and V is TRBV19, with a weak D call TRBD2 (6 bases). Looked up from germline, CDR1 is LNHDA and CDR2 is SQIVND (reference sequence). V shed 5 bases and J shed 0 bases, with 11 bases lying between them. This CDR3 contains 14 residues. CDR3 DNA sequence: TGTGCCAGTAGTCTCCGGGACTCCTCCTACGAGCAGTACTTC. Amino acid sequence: CASSLRDSSYEQYF.

The J gene is TRBJ1-1, the V gene TRBV13; D unresolved. Germline V gives CDR1 PRHDT, CDR2 FYEKMQ (reference sequence). V gave up 0 bases and J gave up 8 bases, with 7 bases separating them. The CDR3 extends over 12 amino acids. CDR3: CASSLGGREAFF. The CDR3 nucleotides read TGTGCCAGCAGCTTAGGCGGGAGGGAAGCTTTCTTT.

The chain employs TRBV4-1 and TRBJ1-4; 11 nucleotides match TRBD1. The CDR3 has 16 residues. Trimming at V came to 0 bases and at J to 8 bases, leaving 5 bases not matched to a gene. CDR1 is MGHRA and CDR2 is YSYEKL in the germline V gene. CDR3 in amino acids: CASSQDGTGGWEKLFF. CDR3 nucleotide sequence: TGCGCCAGCAGCCAAGATGGGACAGGGGGTTGGGAAAAACTGTTTTTT.

The rearrangement uses TRBV29-1 and TRBJ1-3; 10 bases fit TRBD1. Per germline, CDR1 SQVTM and CDR2 ANQGSEA. The V segment lost 6 bases and the J segment 1 base; nucleotides outside the gene matches: 6. The CDR3 totals 15 residues. The CDR3 DNA follows: TGCAGCGTAGCCGGGACAGGGGAATCTGGAAACACCATATATTTT. It encodes CSVAGTGESGNTIYF.

Here the CDR3 reads CASSAQGGGYNEQFF. The CDR3 DNA follows: TGTGCCAGCAGCGCCCAGGGGGGCGGCTACAATGAGCAGTTCTTC. The chain couples TRBV7-3 to TRBJ2-1; D is possibly TRBD1 (7 bases). Trimming pared 5 bases from V and 3 bases from J, leaving 14 bases between. Germline V gives CDR1 SGHTA, CDR2 FQGTGA. CDR3 length equals 15 residues.

The gene calls are TRBV5-4 and TRBJ1-1; 7 bases are shared with TRBD1. Germline V gene lookup returns CDR1 SGHNT and CDR2 YYREEE (reference sequence). The CDR3 spans 15 residues. J was trimmed by 3 bases and V by 2 bases; bases with no gene match: 7. The CDR3, as DNA: TGTGCCAGCAGCTTCCAGTCCAGGGGGTACACTGAAGCTTTCTTT. The encoded protein is CASSFQSRGYTEAFF.

The chain joins TRBV7-2 to TRBJ2-3; the match to TRBD2 covers 8 bases. Germline lookup yields CDR1 SGHTA and CDR2 FQGNSA. This CDR3 comprises 16 residues. V lost 2 bases to trimming and J lost 5 bases; unmatched junction nucleotides: 9. Here the CDR3 DNA reads TGTGCCAGCAGCTTATTGGCGGGGGGAGTAGGAGATACGCAGTATTTT. It encodes CASSLLAGGVGDTQYF. The full variable domain, its missing parts supplied by reference TRBV7-2 and TRBJ2-3, is GAGVSQSPSNKVTEKGKDVELRCDPISGHTALYWYRQSLGQGLEFLIYFQGNSAPDKSGLPSDRFSAERTGGSVSTLTIQRTQQEDSAVYLCASSLLAGGVGDTQYFGPGTRLTVL.

The chain carries TRBV2 and TRBJ1-1; weak D call: TRBD1 (5 bases). Germline values: CDR1 SNHLY, CDR2 FYNNEI. The CDR3 spans 17 residues. The V gene lost 3 bases and the J gene lost 5 bases, with 22 bases spanning the gap. CDR3 loop: CASSEGIRGLMLTEAFF. In nucleotides, the CDR3 is TGTGCCAGCAGTGAGGGTATCCGGGGGTTAATGTTAACTGAAGCTTTCTTT. Full variable domain (outside the CDR3, taken from reference TRBV2 and TRBJ1-1): EPEVTQTPSHQVTQMGQEVILRCVPISNHLYFYWYRQILGQKVEFLVSFYNNEISEKSEIFDDQFSVERPDGSNFTLKIRSTKLEDSAMYFCASSEGIRGLMLTEAFFGQGTRLTVV.

The CDR3 loop reads CSVELNSYEQYF. CDR3 DNA sequence: TGCAGCGTTGAATTGAACAGCTACGAGCAGTACTTC. The rearrangement joins TRBV29-1 to TRBJ2-7, with D uncertain. The CDR3 is made up of 12 amino acids. V dropped 2 bases and J dropped 3 bases, with 8 bases sitting between them. CDR1 SQVTM and CDR2 ANQGSEA come from the germline V gene.

V and J are TRBV5-1 and TRBJ1-6, with TRBD1 as a possible D gene (5 bases). The CDR3 extends over 13 amino acids. Germline V gene data show CDR1 as SGHRS and CDR2 as YFSETQ. Trimming removed 2 bases at V and 7 bases at J, with 7 bases between. The CDR3 DNA reads TGCGCCAGCAGCTTACAGGCCAATTCACCCCTCCACTTT. Protein sequence: CASSLQANSPLHF.

J is TRBJ2-2 and V is TRBV18, with 8 bases aligning to TRBD1. V shed 0 bases and J 4 bases; nucleotides not matched to a gene: 4. The germline gives CDR1 KGHSH, CDR2 LQKENI. This CDR3 region has 16 residues. CDR3 residues: CASSPPSTGGTGELFF. The CDR3 region has the DNA TGTGCCAGCTCACCACCCAGCACAGGGGGCACCGGGGAGCTGTTTTTT. The variable domain in full, completed from reference TRBV18 and TRBJ2-2, reads NAGVMQNPRHLVRRRGQEARLRCSPMKGHSHVYWYRQLPEEGLKFMVYLQKENIIDESGMPKERFSAEFPKEGPSILRIQQVVRGDSAAYFCASSPPSTGGTGELFFGEGSRLTVL.

Only one count was recorded for this clone. The chain combines TRBV6-6 with TRBJ2-7; 7 bases align to TRBD1. The CDR3 is made up of 16 amino acids. V shed 0 bases, J shed 1 base, and the junction held 6 bases outside the gene matches. The V gene's germline CDR1 is MNHNY and CDR2 SVGAGI (reference sequence). CDR3: CASSYSHGTESYEQYF. The CDR3 DNA sequence: TGTGCCAGCAGTTACTCGCATGGGACAGAGTCCTACGAGCAGTACTTC.

This CDR3 is CASGLPPPSTDTQYF. The CDR3 DNA sequence: TGTGCTAGTGGTTTGCCCCCTCCCAGCACAGATACGCAGTATTTT. This sequence joins TRBV12-5 and TRBJ2-3; D unclear. The CDR3 covers 15 residues. Trimming left V 2 bases short and J 0 bases short, with 9 bases between. Per germline, CDR1 LGHNT and CDR2 FRNRAP.

The chain couples TRBV12-5 to TRBJ1-4; perhaps TRBD1 as D (6 bases). The CDR3 extends over 15 amino acids. V lost 2 bases and J lost 4, with 11 bases in between. The V gene's germline CDR1 is LGHNT and CDR2 FRNRAP. This CDR3 is CASGLSTGYNEKLFF. CDR3 DNA sequence: TGTGCTAGTGGTTTGTCCACAGGGTATAATGAAAAACTGTTTTTT.

This chain links TRBV7-9 with TRBJ2-1; possible D gene TRBD2, 6 bases. Trimming left V 3 bases short and J 7 bases short, with 16 bases between. The CDR3 totals 15 residues. The germline gives CDR1 SEHNR, CDR2 FQNEAQ (reference sequence). DNA for the CDR3: TGTGCCAGCAGCTTTAGGGACTTTCCCTCGAATGAGCAGTTCTTC. The encoded protein is CASSFRDFPSNEQFF.

V is TRBV30 and J is TRBJ1-1; 10 nucleotides agree with TRBD1. The V and J ends lost 8 bases and 5 bases, in that order; junction bases with no gene match: 8. Per the germline V gene, CDR1 is GTSNPN and CDR2 is SVGIG (reference sequence). This CDR3 is built from 13 residues. CDR3 residues: CALSGQGETEAFF. In DNA, the CDR3 is TGTGCCCTTTCAGGACAGGGGGAAACTGAAGCTTTCTTT.

This clone was seen a single time. The chain couples TRBV4-3 to TRBJ1-5, with no clear D. The CDR3 sequence is 13 residues long. V lost 0 bases and J 6 bases, leaving 6 bases between the germline ends. Germline values: CDR1 LGHNA, CDR2 YSLEER. The CDR3 region is CASSQERAQPQHF. The CDR3 DNA follows: TGCGCCAGCAGCCAAGAGAGGGCTCAGCCCCAGCATTTT.

This sequence joins TRBV11-1 and TRBJ2-3; 7 nucleotides align to TRBD1. Germline V gives CDR1 SGHAT, CDR2 FQDESV (reference sequence). This CDR3 is built from 16 residues. The junction had 8 bases not matched to a gene; V was cut back by 2 bases and J by 3 bases. CDR3 protein: CASSLRQGWGTDTQYF. CDR3 nucleotide sequence: TGTGCCAGCAGCTTACGACAGGGTTGGGGGACAGATACGCAGTATTTT.

This chain uses TRBV7-9 with TRBJ2-7, with a weak D call TRBD2 (5 bases). The CDR3 is 12 residues long. Germline values: CDR1 SEHNR, CDR2 FQNEAQ (reference sequence). V dropped 5 bases and J dropped 5 bases, with 10 bases sitting between them. Written as DNA, the CDR3 is TGTGCCAGCAGCCACGGGAAGGACGAGCAGTACTTC. Encoded protein: CASSHGKDEQYF. The full variable domain, completed using reference TRBV7-9 and TRBJ2-7, is DTGVSQNPRHKITKRGQNVTFRCDPISEHNRLYWYRQTLGQGPEFLTYFQNEAQLEKSRLLSDRFSAERPKGSFSTLEIQRTEQGDSAMYLCASSHGKDEQYFGPGTRLTVT.